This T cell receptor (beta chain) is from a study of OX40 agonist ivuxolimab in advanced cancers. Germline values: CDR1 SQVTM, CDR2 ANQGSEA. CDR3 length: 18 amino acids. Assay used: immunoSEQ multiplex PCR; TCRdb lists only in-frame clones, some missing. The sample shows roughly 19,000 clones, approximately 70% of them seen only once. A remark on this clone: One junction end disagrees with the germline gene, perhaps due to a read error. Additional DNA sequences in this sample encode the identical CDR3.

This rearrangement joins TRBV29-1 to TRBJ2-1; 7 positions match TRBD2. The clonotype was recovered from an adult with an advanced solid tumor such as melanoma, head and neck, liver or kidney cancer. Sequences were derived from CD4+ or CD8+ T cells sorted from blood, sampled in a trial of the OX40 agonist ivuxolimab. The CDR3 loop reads CCVDGGGGAGGSYNEQFF. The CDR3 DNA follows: TGCTGCGTTGACGGTGGGGGAGGGGCAGGAGGTTCCTACAATGAGCAGTTCTTC.